These 30 T cell receptor beta chains came from one sample sequenced in a study of OX40 agonist ivuxolimab in advanced cancers. Profiling relied on immunoSEQ multiplex PCR, and the TCRdb table lists in-frame clones only, not all of them. The repertoire holds approximately 90,000 clones, around nine tenths seen once, with about 1.3% in the top ten. Sample: CD4+ or CD8+ T cells sorted from blood, taken in a trial of the OX40 agonist ivuxolimab. Source of these receptors: an adult with an advanced solid tumor such as melanoma, head and neck, liver or kidney cancer.

The rearrangement joins TRBV6-6 to TRBJ2-1, with 13 bases fitting TRBD2. With V trimmed by 4 bases and J by 6 bases, 6 bases remained unmatched. In germline, CDR1 is MNHNY, CDR2 SVGAGI (reference sequence). The CDR3 length is 16 residues. Here the CDR3 reads CASSSPTSGRANEQFF. CDR3 sequence (DNA): TGTGCCAGCAGTTCCCCAACTAGCGGGAGGGCCAATGAGCAGTTCTTC.

The chain employs TRBV5-1 and TRBJ2-5; TRBD2 might be the D (6 bases). The CDR3 sequence is 17 residues long. Looked up from germline, CDR1 is SGHRS and CDR2 is YFSETQ. The V end lost 0 bases, the J end lost 5 bases, and 20 bases lay between the germline ends. This CDR3 is CASSLVLRGRRRETQYF. The CDR3, as DNA: TGCGCCAGCAGCTTGGTATTAAGAGGGAGGCGGCGGGAGACCCAGTACTTC. The whole variable domain, filled in from reference TRBV5-1 and TRBJ2-5, reads KAGVTQTPRYLIKTRGQQVTLSCSPISGHRSVSWYQQTPGQGLQFLFEYFSETQRNKGNFPGRFSGRQFSNSRSEMNVSTLELGDSALYLCASSLVLRGRRRETQYFGPGTRLLVL.

V and J are TRBV5-1 and TRBJ2-7; TRBD2 is a possible D gene (5 bases). The CDR3 has 17 residues. Germline-derived CDR1 and CDR2 are SGHRS and YFSETQ. V was pared by 0 bases and J by 8 bases, with 24 bases between. CDR3 amino acids: CASSLAPIGDDQRKQYF. As DNA, the CDR3 is TGCGCCAGCAGCTTGGCCCCCATCGGGGATGATCAACGTAAGCAGTACTTC.

The V gene is TRBV5-8, the J gene TRBJ2-3; D gene ambiguous. The germline V and J ends were trimmed by 2 bases and 0 bases, with 13 bases remaining between them. The CDR3 is 16 amino acids. Germline CDR1 is SGHTS and CDR2 is YDEGEE. The CDR3 sequence: CASSLSVVGSTDTQYF. For the CDR3, the DNA is TGTGCCAGCAGCTTATCAGTGGTCGGGAGCACAGATACGCAGTATTTT.

Concerning this clone: One junction end does not reproduce the germline sequence, and a read error may be involved. The rearrangement uses TRBV7-7 and TRBJ1-5, with unresolved D. The germline gives CDR1 SSHAT, CDR2 FNYEAQ (reference sequence). This CDR3 is built from 15 residues. The CDR3 region has the DNA TGTGCTAGCAGACTCCGACTGGGATCGAATCAGCCCCAGCATTTT. Protein: CASRLRLGSNQPQHF. The complete variable domain, with remaining parts taken from reference TRBV7-7 and TRBJ1-5, reads GAGVSQSPRYKVTKRGQDVTLRCDPISSHATLYWYQQALGQGPEFLTYFNYEAQPDKSGLPSDRFSAERPEGSISTLTIQRTEQRDSAMYRCASRLRLGSNQPQHFGDGTRLSIL.

V usage is TRBV2 and J usage is TRBJ2-3; 10 bases map to TRBD2. Germline loops: CDR1 SNHLY, CDR2 FYNNEI. CDR3 size: 14 residues. The J segment lost 2 bases and the V segment lost 11 bases, leaving 7 bases of the junction unmatched. CDR3 in amino acids: CACKAGGNTDTQYF. The DNA of the CDR3 is TGTGCCTGCAAAGCGGGAGGGAACACAGATACGCAGTATTTT.

The chain joins TRBV5-1 to TRBJ1-4, with D tentatively TRBD1 (5 bases). Trimming pared 4 bases from V and 7 bases from J, leaving 14 bases between. CDR1 SGHRS and CDR2 YFSETQ come from the germline V gene. This CDR3 is built from 14 residues. For the CDR3, the DNA is TGCGCCAGCAGCCGGGACCCCCCGGGTGAAAAACTGTTTTTT. Amino acids: CASSRDPPGEKLFF. Based on the CDR3 plus reference TRBV5-1 and TRBJ1-4, the full variable domain is KAGVTQTPRYLIKTRGQQVTLSCSPISGHRSVSWYQQTPGQGLQFLFEYFSETQRNKGNFPGRFSGRQFSNSRSEMNVSTLELGDSALYLCASSRDPPGEKLFFGSGTQLSVL.

Comment on this clone: The identical CDR3 is also encoded by other nucleotide sequences in the sample. The chain links TRBV2 to TRBJ2-6; D unresolved. The CDR3 extends over 13 amino acids. Germline assignment: CDR1 SNHLY and CDR2 FYNNEI. Trimming took off 3 bases at V and 1 base at J, with 1 base between the two ends. For the CDR3, the DNA is TGTGCCAGCAGTGATTCTGGGGCCAACGTCCTGACTTTC. Translated, it gives CASSDSGANVLTF.

This sequence joins TRBV7-9 and TRBJ2-5, with unresolved D. The CDR3 runs to 17 residues. From germline, CDR1 is SEHNR and CDR2 FQNEAQ (reference sequence). Trimming cost V 0 bases and J 0 bases, with 14 bases left between them. For the CDR3, the DNA is TGTGCCAGCAGCTTAGCCCTTGACTTCTTGTACCAAGAGACCCAGTACTTC. Translating it yields CASSLALDFLYQETQYF. The whole variable domain, filled in from reference TRBV7-9 and TRBJ2-5, reads DTGVSQNPRHKITKRGQNVTFRCDPISEHNRLYWYRQTLGQGPEFLTYFQNEAQLEKSRLLSDRFSAERPKGSFSTLEIQRTEQGDSAMYLCASSLALDFLYQETQYFGPGTRLLVL.

The V gene is TRBV7-3, the J gene TRBJ2-1; 9 nucleotides align to TRBD1. Per germline, CDR1 SGHTA and CDR2 FQGTGA. The V and J ends lost 5 bases and 2 bases, in that order; junction bases with no gene match: 4. This CDR3 has 15 residues. The DNA of the CDR3 is TGTGCCAGCAGCGAGGACAGGGGCCCCTACAATGAGCAGTTCTTC. Translating it yields CASSEDRGPYNEQFF.

V gene TRBV11-2 combines with J gene TRBJ2-7, with 8 bases identical to TRBD2. Germline lookup yields CDR1 SGHAT and CDR2 FQNNGV. V lost 0 bases and J lost 2; bases outside the gene matches: 9. The CDR3 is 17 amino acids. The CDR3: CASSLDAVLAAAYEQYF. The CDR3 DNA is TGTGCCAGCAGCTTAGATGCCGTACTAGCGGCCGCCTACGAGCAGTACTTC.

The chain joins TRBV5-5 to TRBJ2-3; a possible D gene is TRBD2 (6 bases). CDR1 is SGHKS, CDR2 YYEKEE, per germline (reference sequence). This CDR3 region has 15 residues. V was trimmed by 4 bases and J by 3 bases, leaving 15 bases between them. The CDR3 loop reads CASSGGQGRTDTQYF. The CDR3 nucleotides read TGTGCCAGCAGCGGAGGACAAGGGAGGACAGATACGCAGTATTTT.

V and J are TRBV7-9 and TRBJ2-7; D gene uncertain. The CDR3 is 17 amino acids. The V gene's germline CDR1 is SEHNR and CDR2 FQNEAQ (reference sequence). Trimming took 5 bases from V and 0 from J, leaving 20 bases between them. The CDR3 bases are TGTGCCAGCAGCCCCCCCGGATTAACCCGGAGCTCCTACGAGCAGTACTTC. It codes for CASSPPGLTRSSYEQYF.

This chain's CDR3 is CASSIMRGGDTIYF. The CDR3 nucleotides read TGTGCCAGTAGTATAATGCGAGGCGGTGACACCATATATTTT. This chain connects TRBV19 to TRBJ1-3; D ambiguous. The CDR3 consists of 14 residues. The germline CDR1 and CDR2 sequences are LNHDA and SQIVND (reference sequence). Trimming removed 2 bases at V and 8 bases at J, with 13 bases between.

The V call is TRBV7-8, the J call TRBJ2-6; TRBD1 matches 9 bases. V shed 5 bases, J shed 2 bases, and the junction held 10 bases outside the gene matches. This CDR3 contains 18 residues. CDR1 and CDR2 (germline): SGHVS, FQNEAQ. CDR3 protein: CASSPGQGRKPGANVLTF. The CDR3 DNA is TGTGCCAGCAGCCCTGGACAGGGGAGAAAACCTGGGGCCAACGTCCTGACTTTC.

The sample holds one count of this clone. This chain joins TRBV10-3 and TRBJ2-1, with a possible D match to TRBD2 (6 bases). This CDR3 comprises 17 residues. V was cut by 2 bases and J by 3 bases, with 17 bases left in between. Germline-derived CDR1 and CDR2 are ENHRY and SYGVKD. DNA of the CDR3: TGTGCCATCAGTGAGCCCTCGGAGGTGGGGGGCTACAATGAGCAGTTCTTC. Its translation: CAISEPSEVGGYNEQFF.

V gene TRBV28 combines with J gene TRBJ2-5; D unclear. V was trimmed by 8 bases and J by 4 bases, leaving 14 bases between them. The CDR3 has 13 residues. The germline V gene has CDR1 MDHEN and CDR2 SYDVKM. CDR3 sequence (DNA): TGTGCCAGCCGACCTAAAGGCCCAGAGACCCAGTACTTC. Its translation: CASRPKGPETQYF.

This chain joins TRBV6-5 and TRBJ2-1; possibly TRBD2 for D (6 bases). The CDR3 has 15 amino acids. Germline loops: CDR1 MNHEY, CDR2 SVGAGI. V dropped 10 bases and J dropped 0 bases, with 16 bases sitting between them. The CDR3 region has the DNA TGTGCCACCCGGATCCTAGCGAGCTCCTACAATGAGCAGTTCTTC. It yields the protein CATRILASSYNEQFF.

This clone was recorded once. The chain has TRBV7-9 and TRBJ1-2, with TRBD1 matching over 7 bases. Germline V gene data show CDR1 as SEHNR and CDR2 as FQNEAQ (reference sequence). This CDR3 contains 14 residues. V shed 6 bases, J shed 3 bases, and the junction held 7 bases outside the gene matches. The CDR3 nucleotides read TGTGCCAGCAGGATCGGGACAGTGGACTATGGCTACACCTTC. The encoded protein is CASRIGTVDYGYTF.

The CDR3 here is CASRGEVGSTEAFF. CDR3 DNA sequence: TGTGCCAGCAGAGGTGAGGTAGGGAGCACTGAAGCTTTCTTT. The chain uses TRBV2 and TRBJ1-1; D not certain. V gave up 6 bases and J gave up 4 bases, with 15 bases separating them. The CDR3 length is 14 residues. Germline V lookup: CDR1 SNHLY, CDR2 FYNNEI.

This clone came up a few times. This rearrangement joins TRBV19 to TRBJ2-3; 9 positions agree with TRBD2. V trimming: 3 bases; J trimming: 4 bases; junction bases outside the gene matches: 2. The CDR3 totals 14 residues. Germline V lookup: CDR1 LNHDA, CDR2 SQIVND (reference sequence). CDR3 amino acids: CASSIGGRADTQYF. In DNA form, the CDR3 reads TGTGCCAGTAGTATCGGCGGGAGGGCAGATACGCAGTATTTT. Filled out from reference TRBV19 and TRBJ2-3, the complete variable domain reads DGGITQSPKYLFRKEGQNVTLSCEQNLNHDAMYWYRQDPGQGLRLIYYSQIVNDFQKGDIAEGYSVSREKKESFPLTVTSAQKNPTAFYLCASSIGGRADTQYFGPGTRLTVL.

The chain employs TRBV6-7 and TRBJ2-1; D is perhaps TRBD2 (6 bases). TRBV6-7 is recorded as an ORF, its role being uncertain. The CDR3 covers 15 residues. V shed 4 bases and J shed 5 bases, with 15 bases lying between them. The DNA for the CDR3 is TGTGCCAGCAGTTCGAACCGGGACTCGAACAATGAGCAGTTCTTC. Encoded protein: CASSSNRDSNNEQFF.

The chain has TRBV19 and TRBJ2-7; TRBD1 matches 7 bases. There are 14 residues in the CDR3. The germline V gene has CDR1 LNHDA and CDR2 SQIVND (reference sequence). Trimming at V came to 4 bases and at J to 3 bases, leaving 6 bases not matched to a gene. CDR3 nucleotide sequence: TGTGCCAGTAGTACCGGGACAGTGAGCTACGAGCAGTACTTC. Its translation is CASSTGTVSYEQYF.

The rearrangement links TRBV5-1 to TRBJ1-6, with a tentative D call TRBD1 (5 bases). The CDR3 consists of 17 residues. Trimming stripped 0 bases from V and 9 bases from J, with 19 bases between. In germline, CDR1 is SGHRS, CDR2 YFSETQ. CDR3 nucleotides: TGCGCCAGCAGCTTGGAGGGCAGGATGGCGGGGGGTTCACCCCTCCACTTT. This codes for CASSLEGRMAGGSPLHF.

The gene calls are TRBV7-2 and TRBJ2-3; 9 nucleotides line up with TRBD1. CDR1 SGHTA and CDR2 FQGNSA come from the germline V gene. The V segment lost 1 base and the J segment 3 bases; nucleotides outside the gene matches: 2. The CDR3 loop spans 15 amino acids. This CDR3 reads CASSLGTGATDTQYF. CDR3 nucleotide sequence: TGTGCCAGCAGCTTAGGGACAGGGGCGACAGATACGCAGTATTTT.

This chain links TRBV7-6 with TRBJ2-5, with a possible D match to TRBD2 (5 bases). The CDR3 spans 12 residues. Germline V gene lookup returns CDR1 SGHVS and CDR2 FNYEAQ. Trimming pared 4 bases from V and 5 bases from J, leaving 8 bases between. CDR3 protein: CASSSRVETQYF. For the CDR3, the DNA is TGTGCCAGCAGCTCGCGGGTGGAGACCCAGTACTTC.

The V and J genes are TRBV4-1 and TRBJ2-7, with D unresolved. There are 16 residues in the CDR3. Trimming cost V 0 bases and J 7 bases, with 19 bases left between them. Germline loops: CDR1 MGHRA, CDR2 YSYEKL. CDR3 DNA: TGCGCCAGCAGCCAAGATCCAAGCCAGGTGACTTGGGAGCAGTACTTC. Its translation is CASSQDPSQVTWEQYF.

This CDR3 reads CASSILESNQPQHF. In DNA, the CDR3 is TGTGCCAGTAGTATACTCGAGAGCAATCAGCCCCAGCATTTT. V gene TRBV19 combines with J gene TRBJ1-5; no firm D call. CDR1 and CDR2 (germline): LNHDA, SQIVND (reference sequence). The CDR3 totals 14 residues. V lost 2 bases, J lost 1 base, and 6 bases lay in between.

The genes are TRBV6-5 and TRBJ1-6, with TRBD1 as a possible D gene (6 bases). CDR1 MNHEY and CDR2 SVGAGI come from the germline V gene. This CDR3 contains 14 residues. The V gene lost 7 bases and the J gene lost 14 bases, with 21 bases spanning the gap. The CDR3 spells CASISSGGGRTLHF. In DNA, the CDR3 is TGTGCCAGCATTTCCTCCGGTGGGGGGCGAACCCTCCACTTT.

CDR3 region: CASSIGSVRATYGYTF. The CDR3 nucleotides read TGTGCCAGTAGTATTGGTTCTGTGAGGGCGACCTATGGCTACACCTTC. The rearrangement uses TRBV19 and TRBJ1-2; no clear D. Germline V gene lookup returns CDR1 LNHDA and CDR2 SQIVND (reference sequence). CDR3 length equals 16 residues. Deletions cut 3 bases from V and 4 bases from J, with 18 bases between.